This T cell receptor (beta chain) stems from a study of blood T cell repertoires in COVID-19. Study information: Sample material is recorded as cDNA or gDNA derived from T cells, B-cell-depleted T cells, or PBMCs.

Source study methods: Researchers report that nucleated cell counts were estimated from reference gene primer amplification. Profiled with immunoSEQ multiplex PCR; TCRdb holds only in-frame clones, not every one. V and J calls and clone size are those listed in that table; D and trimming were worked out from the DNA. The table has a few hundred thousand clones, 85% seen once. Participants were aged about 18 to 100 years from 24 US areas. Within 2 weeks before study entry, exposed participants met a COVID-19 case. Losses at the gene ends were 7 bases for V and 8 bases for J; bases not matched to a gene: 10. This CDR3 spans 13 amino acids. Germline V gene sequence: CDR1 SQVTM, CDR2 ANQGSEA. This clone was observed a handful of times.

This clonotype was sampled from a woman between 45 and 60 years old who had been exposed to COVID-19. The sequencing input was PBMCs or T cells enriched from blood (not recorded which). V gene TRBV29-1 combines with J gene TRBJ1-2; 10 nucleotides match TRBD1. CDR3 sequence reads: CSARDRGGSGYTF. DNA of the CDR3: TGCAGCGCTAGGGACAGGGGAGGGAGCGGCTACACCTTC.